The 5 T cell receptor beta chains reported below all come from one sample, sequenced in a study of blood T cell repertoires in COVID-19 (dated by TCRdb to 2018 to 2021). Library prep was done by the immunoSEQ multiplex PCR assay. Sourced from immuneACCESS, this table was stored by TCRdb with only in-frame sequences that have V and J called. A share of the clones is absent; for the studies checked, an unresolved V gene accounts for under half, and the remainder has no known explanation. A total of around 200,000 clones appear in this sample, roughly 80% of them only once. The top ten clones comprise under 4% of the sample. The sample was PBMCs or T cells enriched from blood (not recorded which). The receptors were gathered from a young woman who had recovered from COVID-19.

This clone was found a few times. V and J are TRBV7-3 and TRBJ1-6; TRBD1 matches at 9 bases. Germline V CDR1 and CDR2: SGHTA, FQGTGA. The CDR3 runs to 15 residues. V shed 5 bases, J shed 5 bases, and the junction held 4 bases outside the gene matches. The CDR3 DNA follows: TGTGCCAGCAGCCGGACAGGGGCGAATAATTCACCCCTCCACTTT. Translating gives CASSRTGANNSPLHF.

The V and J genes are TRBV6-5 and TRBJ2-1, with D possibly being TRBD1 (6 bases). V lost 3 bases, J lost 0 bases, and 9 bases lay in between. Germline assignment: CDR1 MNHEY and CDR2 SVGAGI. The CDR3 is 15 amino acids. As DNA, the CDR3 is TGTGCCAGCAGTTATGGGGGCCGCTCCTACAATGAGCAGTTCTTC. Encoded protein: CASSYGGRSYNEQFF.

This clone is a singleton in its sample. The rearrangement joins TRBV12-3 or TRBV12-4 to TRBJ1-2; D is uncertain. The CDR3 length is 12 residues. V was pared by 4 bases and J by 6 bases, with 9 bases between. The CDR3 here is CASSYGEDGYTF. In DNA form, the CDR3 reads TGTGCCAGCAGTTACGGTGAAGATGGCTACACCTTC.

The DNA of the CDR3 is TGTGCCAGCAGTGACCAGGGACAGGGGGCTGTGAATGAGCAGTTCTTC. Its protein product is CASSDQGQGAVNEQFF. V usage is TRBV6-1 and J usage is TRBJ2-1; 12 nucleotides agree with TRBD1. This CDR3 spans 16 amino acids. J lost 7 bases, V lost 3 bases, and 7 bases had no gene match. Germline V gives CDR1 MNHNS, CDR2 SASEGT.

This chain links TRBV5-8 with TRBJ2-1; 12 bases line up with TRBD2. The ends lost 4 bases at V and 4 bases at J; junction bases unmatched: 9. Per the germline V gene, CDR1 is SGHTS and CDR2 is YDEGEE. This CDR3 is 17 amino acids long. CDR3 protein: CASSGRTSGAIYNEQFF. CDR3 coding DNA: TGTGCCAGCAGCGGGAGGACTAGCGGGGCAATTTACAATGAGCAGTTCTTC.